The 30 T cell receptor beta chains given below trace back to one sample, sequenced in a study of PD-1 blockade in classical Hodgkin lymphoma. Each patient experienced a relapse that followed autologous stem cell transplantation, and brentuximab vedotin exposure varied. Here immunoSEQ multiplex PCR was the method, and the copy in TCRdb shows in-frame clones only, minus some. The sample lists approximately 12,000 clones; roughly 75% were seen once. This material consisted of peripheral blood mononuclear cells (PBMCs), taken at baseline. The receptors derive from a human donor with classical Hodgkin lymphoma.

CDR3 sequence reads: CASSIYLGQGSLDTQYF. The CDR3 nucleotides are TGTGCCAGCAGCATTTATTTGGGACAGGGGTCTCTTGATACGCAGTATTTT. The gene calls are TRBV7-9 and TRBJ2-3; 10 bases match TRBD1. CDR1 and CDR2 from the germline V gene are SEHNR and FQNEAQ (reference sequence). There are 17 residues in the CDR3. The V segment lost 5 bases and the J segment 6 bases; nucleotides outside the gene matches: 14.

In this sample, this clone turned up a few times. This chain uses TRBV5-1 with TRBJ1-1; D gene unclear. The V end lost 0 bases, the J end lost 4 bases, and 10 bases lay between the germline ends. CDR3 length equals 14 residues. Germline V gives CDR1 SGHRS, CDR2 YFSETQ. In DNA, the CDR3 is TGCGCCAGCAGCTTGGTGGCGGGGAGCACTGAAGCTTTCTTT. As protein: CASSLVAGSTEAFF.

This sequence joins TRBV4-2 and TRBJ2-3, with 11 bases lining up with TRBD2. This CDR3 is built from 15 residues. The trim removed 4 bases at V and 0 bases at J, leaving 0 bases unmatched. The V gene's germline CDR1 is LGHNA and CDR2 YNFKEQ. This CDR3 is CASSRTSGSTDTQYF. DNA for the CDR3: TGTGCCAGCAGCCGGACTAGCGGGAGCACAGATACGCAGTATTTT.

The rearrangement uses TRBV11-3 and TRBJ1-2; 8 bases are shared with TRBD1. In germline, CDR1 is SGHNT, CDR2 YENEEA. J lost 8 bases, V lost 5 bases, and 10 bases had no gene match. CDR3 size: 14 residues. CDR3 bases: TGTGCCAGCAGCGCACATCAGGGGGCCGGCGGCTACACCTTC. It yields the protein CASSAHQGAGGYTF.

The rearrangement links TRBV7-2 to TRBJ1-5, with no clear D. Germline loops: CDR1 SGHTA, CDR2 FQGNSA. V was trimmed by 2 bases and J by 2 bases, leaving 10 bases between them. The CDR3 runs 15 residues. The CDR3 loop is CASSLYSLGNQPQHF. The DNA of the CDR3 is TGTGCCAGCAGCTTATACTCTTTGGGCAATCAGCCCCAGCATTTT.

This chain joins TRBV10-3 and TRBJ1-1; D gene uncertain. V was clipped by 4 bases and J by 3 bases, with 9 bases between them. The CDR3 extends over 13 amino acids. Germline loops: CDR1 ENHRY, CDR2 SYGVKD. The CDR3 here is CAISGVMDTEAFF. Written as DNA, the CDR3 is TGTGCCATCAGTGGGGTCATGGACACTGAAGCTTTCTTT.

This clone was found once. V is TRBV6-5 and J is TRBJ1-3; D gene ambiguous. The germline V gene encodes CDR1 MNHEY and CDR2 SVGAGI. The V and J ends lost 0 bases and 3 bases respectively, with 3 bases between them. The CDR3 contains 13 residues. The CDR3 nucleotides are TGTGCCAGCAGTTACTCGGGTGGAAACACCATATATTTT. It encodes CASSYSGGNTIYF.

The chain employs TRBV29-1 and TRBJ1-1, with D perhaps TRBD1 (5 bases). Trimming left V 7 bases short and J 1 base short, with 10 bases between. Germline V gene sequence: CDR1 SQVTM, CDR2 ANQGSEA. This CDR3 has 12 amino acids. In DNA, the CDR3 is TGCAGCGCCGACAGATCGAACACTGAAGCTTTCTTT. Amino acids: CSADRSNTEAFF.

This chain joins TRBV5-1 and TRBJ1-6, with D perhaps TRBD1 (6 bases). V dropped 4 bases and J dropped 3 bases, with 11 bases sitting between them. This CDR3 is 15 amino acids long. Per the germline V gene, CDR1 is SGHRS and CDR2 is YFSETQ. This CDR3 is CASSSGTHYNSPLHF. DNA for the CDR3: TGCGCCAGCAGCAGCGGGACACACTATAATTCACCCCTCCACTTT.

J is TRBJ1-2 and V is TRBV19; tentative D call: TRBD1 (6 bases). The CDR3 totals 15 residues. Trimming removed 7 bases from V and 2 bases from J, with 17 bases in between. Germline CDR1 and CDR2: LNHDA and SQIVND (reference sequence). The CDR3 region has the DNA TGTGCCAGTACCCTAGGGACACCTCAGAACTATGGCTACACCTTC. Residues: CASTLGTPQNYGYTF.

The chain is built from TRBV12-5 and TRBJ1-1, with unresolved D. The V gene's germline CDR1 is LGHNT and CDR2 FRNRAP. There are 14 residues in the CDR3. Trimming stripped 1 base from V and 4 bases from J, with 10 bases between. In DNA form, the CDR3 reads TGTGCTAGTGGTTTGGGAACAGTGACCACTGAAGCTTTCTTT. Its translation: CASGLGTVTTEAFF.

This clone was observed a few times. The chain joins TRBV18 to TRBJ2-1; TRBD2 matches at 14 bases. V was clipped by 1 base and J by 8 bases; unmatched bases: 4. This CDR3 is built from 16 residues. Germline CDR1 is KGHSH and CDR2 is LQKENI. This chain's CDR3 is CASSPRGLAGADEQFF. DNA of the CDR3: TGTGCCAGCTCACCACGGGGACTAGCGGGAGCCGATGAGCAGTTCTTC.

The V call is TRBV7-9, the J call TRBJ2-2, with 10 bases that match TRBD1. Germline assignment: CDR1 SEHNR and CDR2 FQNEAQ (reference sequence). The CDR3 runs to 15 residues. The V and J ends lost 5 bases and 3 bases, in that order; junction bases with no gene match: 3. The CDR3 spells CASSTGTGDTGELFF. DNA of the CDR3: TGTGCCAGCAGCACCGGGACAGGGGACACCGGGGAGCTGTTTTTT. The variable domain in full, with the rest retrieved from reference TRBV7-9 and TRBJ2-2, is DTGVSQNPRHKITKRGQNVTFRCDPISEHNRLYWYRQTLGQGPEFLTYFQNEAQLEKSRLLSDRFSAERPKGSFSTLEIQRTEQGDSAMYLCASSTGTGDTGELFFGEGSRLTVL.

This rearrangement joins TRBV28 to TRBJ2-7; D not resolved. Germline CDR1 reads MDHEN; CDR2 reads SYDVKM. The CDR3 totals 13 residues. V was trimmed by 1 base and J by 3 bases, leaving 7 bases between them. CDR3 coding DNA: TGTGCCAGCAGTTTATTAACTATCTACGAGCAGTACTTC. It translates to CASSLLTIYEQYF.

This clone was picked up a small number of times. This chain connects TRBV30 to TRBJ1-1; maybe TRBD1 (5 bases). This CDR3 has 11 amino acids. Between the trimmed V and J ends, which lost 4 bases and 3 bases, there was a span of 6 bases. Per germline, CDR1 GTSNPN and CDR2 SVGIG (reference sequence). This CDR3 is CAWTGYTEAFF. CDR3 DNA: TGTGCCTGGACAGGGTACACTGAAGCTTTCTTT.

The rearrangement uses TRBV15 and TRBJ2-1; D is possibly TRBD1 (6 bases). Germline CDR1 LNHNV, CDR2 YYDKDF (reference sequence). V lost 0 bases to trimming and J lost 4 bases, with 10 bases between them. CDR3 length equals 15 residues. The CDR3 bases are TGTGCCACCAGCAGAGATCCAGGGGTTTACAATGAGCAGTTCTTC. Translating it yields CATSRDPGVYNEQFF.

The chain combines TRBV7-2 with TRBJ1-6; weak D call: TRBD1 (5 bases). CDR1 SGHTA and CDR2 FQGNSA come from the germline V gene. V was shortened by 3 bases and J by 7 bases, with 16 bases between the two germline ends. This CDR3 region has 16 residues. CDR3 loop: CASSFGGGALNSPLHF. The CDR3 nucleotides read TGTGCCAGCAGCTTCGGCGGCGGGGCTCTCAATTCACCCCTCCACTTT.

This clone is categorized as medium-sized. Other nucleotide sequences in the sample specify the same CDR3. The chain employs TRBV7-6 and TRBJ2-3; D may be TRBD2 (6 bases). Germline-derived CDR1 and CDR2 are SGHVS and FNYEAQ. The V gene lost 0 bases and the J gene lost 9 bases, with 16 bases spanning the gap. The CDR3 sequence is 15 residues long. CDR3 nucleotide sequence: TGTGCCAGCAGCTTAGCGCCCGGGAGAAGCAACACGCAGTATTTT. Translating it yields CASSLAPGRSNTQYF.

This sequence joins TRBV19 and TRBJ2-3; 9 bases line up with TRBD1. The germline gives CDR1 LNHDA, CDR2 SQIVND (reference sequence). The CDR3 sequence is 13 residues long. The V gene end was trimmed by 10 bases and the J gene end by 3 bases; junction bases not matched to a gene: 5. The CDR3 is CATRDRATDTQYF. In DNA form, the CDR3 reads TGTGCCACTCGGGACAGGGCTACAGATACGCAGTATTTT.

This clone was picked up one time. CDR3 in DNA: TGTGCCAGCAGTGAAGAGGGGCAAGAGACCCAGTACTTC. It encodes CASSEEGQETQYF. The chain combines TRBV2 with TRBJ2-5, with a tentative D call TRBD1 (5 bases). CDR1 and CDR2 from the germline V gene are SNHLY and FYNNEI. The ends were cut back, 1 base at V and 2 bases at J, with 5 bases in the middle. The CDR3 is 13 amino acids.

This sequence joins TRBV7-2 and TRBJ2-2; D is undetermined. The V end was cut by 2 bases, the J end by 2 bases, with 6 bases between. The CDR3 contains 14 residues. CDR1 is SGHTA and CDR2 is FQGNSA in the germline V gene. For the CDR3, the DNA is TGTGCCAGCAGCTTAAACAGTAACACCGGGGAGCTGTTTTTT. This translates into CASSLNSNTGELFF.

This chain links TRBV29-1 with TRBJ1-1, with D possibly being TRBD1 (6 bases). Trimming shortened V by 7 bases and J by 3 bases, and 18 bases separated the two germline ends. Germline loops: CDR1 SQVTM, CDR2 ANQGSEA. The CDR3 runs to 14 residues. CDR3 residues: CSARRQDFYTEAFF. The CDR3 nucleotides read TGCAGCGCCCGAAGACAGGACTTCTACACTGAAGCTTTCTTT.

The chain couples TRBV9 to TRBJ2-7, with 8 nucleotides matching TRBD1. Germline-derived CDR1 and CDR2 are SGDLS and YYNGEE. CDR3 length: 15 residues. The V segment lost 4 bases and the J segment 3 bases; nucleotides outside the gene matches: 9. The CDR3 region is CASSPAPGQGYEQYF. In nucleotides, the CDR3 is TGTGCCAGCAGCCCCGCCCCCGGACAGGGCTACGAGCAGTACTTC.

There are a few counts of this clone. The chain is built from TRBV18 and TRBJ1-4; no firm D call. Trimming took off 4 bases at V and 8 bases at J, with 8 bases between the two ends. Germline-derived CDR1 and CDR2 are KGHSH and LQKENI. CDR3 length equals 12 residues. The CDR3 spells CASSQLNEKLFF. CDR3 nucleotide sequence: TGTGCCAGCTCACAACTGAACGAAAAACTGTTTTTT.

V gene TRBV6-5 combines with J gene TRBJ2-7; 12 bases match TRBD2. The CDR3 extends over 15 amino acids. With V trimmed by 6 bases and J by 2 bases, 5 bases remained unmatched. Germline assignment: CDR1 MNHEY and CDR2 SVGAGI. CDR3 bases: TGTGCCAGCAGCCCAAGGACTAGCGGGGCCTACGAGCAGTACTTC. This codes for CASSPRTSGAYEQYF.

This clone appeared a few times. J is TRBJ2-1 and V is TRBV28; 14 bases are a match to TRBD2. Germline V CDR1 and CDR2: MDHEN, SYDVKM. The V and J ends lost 5 bases and 14 bases, in that order; junction bases with no gene match: 8. This CDR3 has 14 amino acids. The CDR3 here is CASSHRLAGGREFF. The CDR3 DNA reads TGTGCCAGCAGTCACAGACTAGCGGGAGGGAGAGAGTTCTTC. The full variable domain, rest sourced from reference TRBV28 and TRBJ2-1, is DVKVTQSSRYLVKRTGEKVFLECVQDMDHENMFWYRQDPGLGLRLIYFSYDVKMKEKGDIPEGYSVSREKKERFSLILESASTNQTSMYLCASSHRLAGGREFFGPGTRLTVL.

V gene TRBV30 combines with J gene TRBJ1-6, with 7 positions matching TRBD1. Looked up from germline, CDR1 is GTSNPN and CDR2 is SVGIG (reference sequence). Trimming removed 3 bases from V and 10 bases from J; junction bases left unmatched: 9. The CDR3 consists of 14 residues. The CDR3 here is CAWRMTGWGSPLHF. The CDR3 DNA is TGTGCCTGGAGGATGACAGGGTGGGGATCACCCCTCCACTTT.

The chain carries TRBV7-9 and TRBJ2-7; possibly TRBD1 for D (6 bases). V was cut by 6 bases and J by 0 bases, with 12 bases left in between. The CDR3 is made up of 14 amino acids. Germline CDR1 reads SEHNR; CDR2 reads FQNEAQ (reference sequence). CDR3 amino acids: CASRNTGSSYEQYF. The CDR3 coding sequence is TGTGCCAGCAGGAATACAGGGAGCTCCTACGAGCAGTACTTC.

This clone appeared once. The junction differs from germline at one of its ends, possibly a read error. This chain uses TRBV2 with TRBJ1-5; D is unresolved. The CDR3 totals 12 residues. CDR1 is SNHLY, CDR2 FYNNEI, per germline. The CDR3 region is CASNEQYQPQHF. Here the CDR3 DNA reads TGTGCCAGCAATGAACAGTATCAGCCCCAGCATTTT.

The chain recombines TRBV6-5 with TRBJ1-1; D is perhaps TRBD1 (6 bases). The CDR3 has 14 amino acids. CDR1 MNHEY and CDR2 SVGAGI come from the germline V gene. V lost 5 bases and J 4 bases, leaving 14 bases between the germline ends. CDR3 nucleotides: TGTGCCAGCAGTACGACCTACAGGGTCACTGAAGCTTTCTTT. Protein: CASSTTYRVTEAFF.